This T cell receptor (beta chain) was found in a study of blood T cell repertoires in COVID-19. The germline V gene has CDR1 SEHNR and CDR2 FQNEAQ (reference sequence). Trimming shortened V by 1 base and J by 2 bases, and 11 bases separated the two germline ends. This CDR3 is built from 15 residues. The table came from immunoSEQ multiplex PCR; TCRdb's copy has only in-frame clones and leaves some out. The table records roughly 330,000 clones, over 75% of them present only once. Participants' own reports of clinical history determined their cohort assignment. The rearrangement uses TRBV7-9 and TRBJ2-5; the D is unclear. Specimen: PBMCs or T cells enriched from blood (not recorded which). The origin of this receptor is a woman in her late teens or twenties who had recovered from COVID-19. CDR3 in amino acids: CASSLGIAEQETQYF. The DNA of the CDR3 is TGTGCCAGCAGCTTAGGGATCGCGGAACAAGAGACCCAGTACTTC.